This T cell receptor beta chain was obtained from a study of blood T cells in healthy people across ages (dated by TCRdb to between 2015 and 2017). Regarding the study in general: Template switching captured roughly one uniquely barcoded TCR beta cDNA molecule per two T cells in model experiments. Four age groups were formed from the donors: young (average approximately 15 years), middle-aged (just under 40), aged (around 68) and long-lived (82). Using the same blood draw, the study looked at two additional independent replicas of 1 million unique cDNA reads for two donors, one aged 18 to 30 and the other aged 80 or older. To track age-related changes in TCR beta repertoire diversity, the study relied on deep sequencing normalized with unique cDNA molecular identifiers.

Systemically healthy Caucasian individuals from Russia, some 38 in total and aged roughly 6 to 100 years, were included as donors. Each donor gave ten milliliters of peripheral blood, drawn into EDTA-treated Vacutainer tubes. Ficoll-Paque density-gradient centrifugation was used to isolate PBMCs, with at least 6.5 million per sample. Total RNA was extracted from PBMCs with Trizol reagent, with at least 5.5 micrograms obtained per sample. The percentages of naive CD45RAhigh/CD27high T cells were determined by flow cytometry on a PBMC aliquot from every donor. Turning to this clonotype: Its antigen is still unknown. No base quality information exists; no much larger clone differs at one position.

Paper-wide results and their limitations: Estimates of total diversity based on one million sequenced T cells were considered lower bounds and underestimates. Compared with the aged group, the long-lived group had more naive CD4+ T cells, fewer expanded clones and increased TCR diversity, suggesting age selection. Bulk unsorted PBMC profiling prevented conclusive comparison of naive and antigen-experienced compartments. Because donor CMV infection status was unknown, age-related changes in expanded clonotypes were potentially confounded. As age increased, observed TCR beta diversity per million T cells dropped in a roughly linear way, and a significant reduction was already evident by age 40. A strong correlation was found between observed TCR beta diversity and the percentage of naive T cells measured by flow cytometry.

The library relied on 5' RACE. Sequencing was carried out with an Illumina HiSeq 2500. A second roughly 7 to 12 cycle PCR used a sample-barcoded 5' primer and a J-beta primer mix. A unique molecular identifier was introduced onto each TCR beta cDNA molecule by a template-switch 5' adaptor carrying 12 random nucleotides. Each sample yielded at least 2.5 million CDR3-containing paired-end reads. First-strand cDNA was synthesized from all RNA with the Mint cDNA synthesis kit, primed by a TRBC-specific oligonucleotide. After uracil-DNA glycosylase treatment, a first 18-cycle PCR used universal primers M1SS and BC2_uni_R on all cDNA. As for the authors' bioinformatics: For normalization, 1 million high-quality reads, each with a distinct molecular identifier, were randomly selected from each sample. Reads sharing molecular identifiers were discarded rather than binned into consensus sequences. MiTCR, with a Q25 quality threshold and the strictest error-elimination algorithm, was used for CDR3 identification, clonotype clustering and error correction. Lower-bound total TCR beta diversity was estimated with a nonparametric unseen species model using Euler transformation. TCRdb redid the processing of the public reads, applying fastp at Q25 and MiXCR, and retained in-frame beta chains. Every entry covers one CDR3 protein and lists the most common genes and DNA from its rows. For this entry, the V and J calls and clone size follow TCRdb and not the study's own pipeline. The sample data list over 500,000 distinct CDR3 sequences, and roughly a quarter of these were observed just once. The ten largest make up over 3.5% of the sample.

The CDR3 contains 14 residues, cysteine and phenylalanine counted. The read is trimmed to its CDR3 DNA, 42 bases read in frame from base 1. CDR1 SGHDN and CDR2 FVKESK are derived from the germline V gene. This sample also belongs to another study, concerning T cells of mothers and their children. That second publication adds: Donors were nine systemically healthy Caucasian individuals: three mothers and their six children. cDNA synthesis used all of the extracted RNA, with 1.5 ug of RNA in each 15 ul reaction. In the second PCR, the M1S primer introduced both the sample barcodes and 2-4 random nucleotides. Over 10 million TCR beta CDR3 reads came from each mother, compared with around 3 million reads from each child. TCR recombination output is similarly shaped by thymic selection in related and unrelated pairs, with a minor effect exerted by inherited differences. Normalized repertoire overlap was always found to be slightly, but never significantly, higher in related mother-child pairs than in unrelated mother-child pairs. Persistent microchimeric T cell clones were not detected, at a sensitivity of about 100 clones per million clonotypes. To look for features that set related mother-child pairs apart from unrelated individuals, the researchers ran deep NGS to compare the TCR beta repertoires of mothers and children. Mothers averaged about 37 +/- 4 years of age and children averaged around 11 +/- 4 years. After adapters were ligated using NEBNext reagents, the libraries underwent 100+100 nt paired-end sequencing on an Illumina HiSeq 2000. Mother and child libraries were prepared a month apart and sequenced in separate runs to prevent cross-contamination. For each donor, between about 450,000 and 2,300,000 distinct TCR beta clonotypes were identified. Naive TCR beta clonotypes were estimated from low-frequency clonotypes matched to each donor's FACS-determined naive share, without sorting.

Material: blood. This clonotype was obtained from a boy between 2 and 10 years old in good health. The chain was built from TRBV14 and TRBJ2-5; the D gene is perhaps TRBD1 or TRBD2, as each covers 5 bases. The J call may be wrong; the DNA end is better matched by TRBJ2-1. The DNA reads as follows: TGTGCCAGCAGCCAACGGGTGGGGGTAGGTGAGCAGTTCTTC. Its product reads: CASSQRVGVGEQFF.